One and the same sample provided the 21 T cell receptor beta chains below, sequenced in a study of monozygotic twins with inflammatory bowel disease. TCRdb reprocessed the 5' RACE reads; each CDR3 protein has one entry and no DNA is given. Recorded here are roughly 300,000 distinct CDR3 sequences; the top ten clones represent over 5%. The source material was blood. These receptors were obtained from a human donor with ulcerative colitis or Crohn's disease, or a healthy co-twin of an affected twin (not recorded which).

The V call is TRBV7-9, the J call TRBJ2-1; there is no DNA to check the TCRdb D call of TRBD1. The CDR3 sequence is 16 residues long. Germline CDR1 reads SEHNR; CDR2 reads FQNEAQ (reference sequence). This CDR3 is CASSPPVAGEYNEQFF.

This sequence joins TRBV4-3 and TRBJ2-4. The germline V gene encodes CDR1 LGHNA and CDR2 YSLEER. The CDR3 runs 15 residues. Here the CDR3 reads CASSQSTVSKNIQYF.

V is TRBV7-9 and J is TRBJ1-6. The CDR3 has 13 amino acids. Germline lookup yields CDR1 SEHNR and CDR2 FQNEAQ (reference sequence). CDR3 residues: CASSLDGDSPLHF.

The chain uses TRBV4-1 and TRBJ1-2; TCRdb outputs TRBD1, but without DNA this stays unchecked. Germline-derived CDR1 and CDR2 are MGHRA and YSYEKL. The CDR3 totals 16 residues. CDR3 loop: CASSLRTGVSNYGYTF.

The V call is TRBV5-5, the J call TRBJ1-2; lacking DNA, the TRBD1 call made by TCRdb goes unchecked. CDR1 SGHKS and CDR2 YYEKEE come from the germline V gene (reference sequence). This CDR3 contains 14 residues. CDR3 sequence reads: CASSLDGGARGYTF. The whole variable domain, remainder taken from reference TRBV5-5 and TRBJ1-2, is DAGVTQSPTHLIKTRGQQVTLRCSPISGHKSVSWYQQVLGQGPQFIFQYYEKEERGRGNFPDRFSARQFPNYSSELNVNALLLGDSALYLCASSLDGGARGYTFGSGTRLTVV.

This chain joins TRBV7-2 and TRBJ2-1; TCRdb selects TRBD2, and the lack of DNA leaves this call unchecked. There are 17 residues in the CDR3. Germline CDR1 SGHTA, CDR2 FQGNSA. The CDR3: CASSPSGRATSYNEQFF.

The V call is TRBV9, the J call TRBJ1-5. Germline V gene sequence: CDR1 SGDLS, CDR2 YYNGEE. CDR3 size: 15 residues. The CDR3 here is CASSVDGRLDQPQHF.

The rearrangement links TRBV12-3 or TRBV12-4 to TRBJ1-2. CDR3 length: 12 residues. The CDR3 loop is CASSFGPVGYTF.

The CDR3 here is CASSISGGAFGELFF. J is TRBJ2-2 and V is TRBV5-1; TCRdb names TRBD2, which stays unverified in the absence of DNA. This CDR3 comprises 15 residues. Looked up from germline, CDR1 is SGHRS and CDR2 is YFSETQ.

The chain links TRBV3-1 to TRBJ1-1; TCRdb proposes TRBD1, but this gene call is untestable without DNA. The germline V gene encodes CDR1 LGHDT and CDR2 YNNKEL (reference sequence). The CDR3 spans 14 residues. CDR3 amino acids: CASSQVQGRAEAFF.

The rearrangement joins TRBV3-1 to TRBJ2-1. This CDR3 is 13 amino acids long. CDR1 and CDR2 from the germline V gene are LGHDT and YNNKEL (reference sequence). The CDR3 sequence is CASSHEGYNEQFF.

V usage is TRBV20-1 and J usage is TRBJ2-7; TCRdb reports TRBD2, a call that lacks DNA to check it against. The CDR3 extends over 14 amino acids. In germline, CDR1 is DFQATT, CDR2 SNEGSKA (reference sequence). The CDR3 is CSAKNRGLSDEQYF.

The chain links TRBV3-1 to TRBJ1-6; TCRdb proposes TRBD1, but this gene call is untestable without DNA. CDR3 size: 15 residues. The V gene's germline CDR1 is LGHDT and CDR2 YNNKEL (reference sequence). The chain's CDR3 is CASSRLDSYNSPLHF.

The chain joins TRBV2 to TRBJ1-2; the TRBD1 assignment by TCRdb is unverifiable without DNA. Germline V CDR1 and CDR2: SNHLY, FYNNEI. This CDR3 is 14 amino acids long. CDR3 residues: CASSPGPLDYGYTF.

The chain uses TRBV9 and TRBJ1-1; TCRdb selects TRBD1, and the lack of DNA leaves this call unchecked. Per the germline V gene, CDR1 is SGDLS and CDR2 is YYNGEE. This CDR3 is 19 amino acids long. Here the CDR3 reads CASSVDRDTGGSGSSEAFF.

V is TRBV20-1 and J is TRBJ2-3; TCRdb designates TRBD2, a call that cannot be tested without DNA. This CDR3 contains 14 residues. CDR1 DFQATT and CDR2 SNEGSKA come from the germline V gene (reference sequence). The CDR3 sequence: CSNLAGGSTDTQYF.

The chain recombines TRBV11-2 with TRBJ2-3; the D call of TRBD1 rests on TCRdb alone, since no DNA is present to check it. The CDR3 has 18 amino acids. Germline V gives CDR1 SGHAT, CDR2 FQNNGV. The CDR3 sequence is CASSLKVPRADSTDTQYF. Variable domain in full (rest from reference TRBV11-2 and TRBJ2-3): EAGVAQSPRYKIIEKRQSVAFWCNPISGHATLYWYQQILGQGPKLLIQFQNNGVVDDSQLPKDRFSAERLKGVDSTLKIQPAKLEDSAVYLCASSLKVPRADSTDTQYFGPGTRLTVL.

The CDR3: CASSLNRGTGELFF. The chain uses TRBV7-2 and TRBJ2-2; the D call from TCRdb, TRBD1, cannot be confirmed without DNA. The germline V gene has CDR1 SGHTA and CDR2 FQGNSA. This CDR3 contains 14 residues.

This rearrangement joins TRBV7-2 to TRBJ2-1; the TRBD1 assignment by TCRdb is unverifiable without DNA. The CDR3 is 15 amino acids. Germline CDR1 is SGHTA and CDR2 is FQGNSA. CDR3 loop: CASRVGQGVSDEQFF.

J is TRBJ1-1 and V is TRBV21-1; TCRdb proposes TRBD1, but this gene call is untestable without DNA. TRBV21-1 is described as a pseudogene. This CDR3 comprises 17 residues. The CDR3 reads CASSSWKDRDRNTEAFF.

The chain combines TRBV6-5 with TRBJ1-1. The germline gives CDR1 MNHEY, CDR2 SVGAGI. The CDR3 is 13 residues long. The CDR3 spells CASSNSGGIEAFF.